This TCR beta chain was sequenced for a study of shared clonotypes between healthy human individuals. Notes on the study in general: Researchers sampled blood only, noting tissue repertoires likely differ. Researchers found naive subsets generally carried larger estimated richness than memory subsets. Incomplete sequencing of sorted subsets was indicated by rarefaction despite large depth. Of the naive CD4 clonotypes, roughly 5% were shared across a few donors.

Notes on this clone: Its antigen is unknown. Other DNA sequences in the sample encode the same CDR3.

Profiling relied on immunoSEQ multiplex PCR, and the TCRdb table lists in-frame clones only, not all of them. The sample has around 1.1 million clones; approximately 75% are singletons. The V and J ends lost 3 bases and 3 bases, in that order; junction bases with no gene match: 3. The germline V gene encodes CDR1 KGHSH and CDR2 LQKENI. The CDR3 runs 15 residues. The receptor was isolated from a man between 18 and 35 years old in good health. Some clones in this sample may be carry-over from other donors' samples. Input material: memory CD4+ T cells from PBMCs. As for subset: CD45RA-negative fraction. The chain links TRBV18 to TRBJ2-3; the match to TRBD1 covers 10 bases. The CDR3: CASSPGQGRTDTQYF. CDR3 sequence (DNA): TGTGCCAGCTCACCGGGACAGGGGAGGACAGATACGCAGTATTTT. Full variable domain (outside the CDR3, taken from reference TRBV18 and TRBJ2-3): NAGVMQNPRHLVRRRGQEARLRCSPMKGHSHVYWYRQLPEEGLKFMVYLQKENIIDESGMPKERFSAEFPKEGPSILRIQQVVRGDSAAYFCASSPGQGRTDTQYFGPGTRLTVL.